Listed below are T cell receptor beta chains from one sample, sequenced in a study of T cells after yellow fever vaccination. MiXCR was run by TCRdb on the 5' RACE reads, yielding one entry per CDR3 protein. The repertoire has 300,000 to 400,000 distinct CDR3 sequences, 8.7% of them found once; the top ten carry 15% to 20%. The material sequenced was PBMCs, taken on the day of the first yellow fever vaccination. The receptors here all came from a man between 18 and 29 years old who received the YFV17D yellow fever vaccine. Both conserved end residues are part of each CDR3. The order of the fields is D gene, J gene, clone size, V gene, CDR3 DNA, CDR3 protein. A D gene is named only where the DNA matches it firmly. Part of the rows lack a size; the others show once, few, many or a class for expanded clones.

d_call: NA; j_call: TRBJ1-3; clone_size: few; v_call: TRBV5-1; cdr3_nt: TGCGCCAGCAGCACCGGGTGGGGGTACTCTGGAAACACCATATATTTT; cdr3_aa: CASSTGWGYSGNTIYF
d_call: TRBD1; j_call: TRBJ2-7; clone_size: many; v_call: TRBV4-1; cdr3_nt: TGCGCCAGCAGCCAAGTTCCGGGACAGCATGCCTCCTACGAGCAGTACTTC; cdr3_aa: CASSQVPGQHASYEQYF
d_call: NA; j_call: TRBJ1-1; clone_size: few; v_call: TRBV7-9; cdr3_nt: TGTGCCAGCAGCTGGCCGCCTTACCTAAGAGCTTTCTTT; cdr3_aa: CASSWPPYLRAFF
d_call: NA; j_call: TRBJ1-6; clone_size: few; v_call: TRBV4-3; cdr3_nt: TGCGCCAGCAGCCAGAACAGGGAGAGCTCCTATAATTCACCCCTCCACTTT; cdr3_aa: CASSQNRESSYNSPLHF
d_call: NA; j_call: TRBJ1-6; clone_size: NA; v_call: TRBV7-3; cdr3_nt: TGTGCCAGCAGCCGTATCGGGGCAGGTAATTCACCCCTCCACTTT; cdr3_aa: CASSRIGAGNSPLHF
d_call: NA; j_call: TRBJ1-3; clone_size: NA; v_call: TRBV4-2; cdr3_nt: TGTGCCAGCAGCCAAGTTAGCGGGGCCAGCGGAAACACCATATATTTT; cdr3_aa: CASSQVSGASGNTIYF
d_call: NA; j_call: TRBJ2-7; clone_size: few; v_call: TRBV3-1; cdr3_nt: TGTGCCAGCAGCCAAGATTCAGGGTCTCGGGAGCAGTACTTC; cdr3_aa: CASSQDSGSREQYF
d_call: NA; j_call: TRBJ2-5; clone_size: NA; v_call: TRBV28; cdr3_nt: TGTGCCAGCAGCCCACCACAGGGGTTCCCCCGGGAGACCCTATACTTC; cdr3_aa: CASSPPQGFPRETLYF
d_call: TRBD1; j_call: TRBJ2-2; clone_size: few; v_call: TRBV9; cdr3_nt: TGTGCCAGCAGCGCCAGGACAGGTCTCGGGGAGCTGTTTTTT; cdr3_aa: CASSARTGLGELFF
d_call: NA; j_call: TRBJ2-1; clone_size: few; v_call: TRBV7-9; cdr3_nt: TGTGCCAGTGCACTTTCTCGGACAGAGCCCCAGTTCTTC; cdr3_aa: CASALSRTEPQFF
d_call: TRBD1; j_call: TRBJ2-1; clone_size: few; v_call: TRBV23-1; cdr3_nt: TGCGCCAGCAGTCAACGAATGCCGGACAGGGGGATCGGGGACTACAATGAGCAGTTCTTC; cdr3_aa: CASSQRMPDRGIGDYNEQFF
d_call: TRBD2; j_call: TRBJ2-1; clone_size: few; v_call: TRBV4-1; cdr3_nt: TGCGCCAGCAGCCAAGAACCAGCGGGGGCGCCTGAGCAGTTCTTC; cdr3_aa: CASSQEPAGAPEQFF
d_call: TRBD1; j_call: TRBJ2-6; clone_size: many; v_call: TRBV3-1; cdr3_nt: TGTGCCAGCAGCCAAGGCCTGGGGGACAGCGTCCTGACTTTC; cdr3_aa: CASSQGLGDSVLTF
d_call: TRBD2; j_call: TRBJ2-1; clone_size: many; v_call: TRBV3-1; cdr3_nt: TGTGCCAGCGAGCGGGAGGGGTTGGGGCATGAGCAGTTCTTC; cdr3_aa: CASEREGLGHEQFF
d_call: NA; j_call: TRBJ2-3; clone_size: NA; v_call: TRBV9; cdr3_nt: TGTGCCAGCAGCGTAGAGGGTTTACGGGCCGCCACAGATACGCAGTATTTT; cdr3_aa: CASSVEGLRAATDTQYF
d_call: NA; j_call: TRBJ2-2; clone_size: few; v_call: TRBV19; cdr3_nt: TGTGCCAGTACCTCAGGGTCCGCGGGCACCGGGGAGCTGTTTTTT; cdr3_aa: CASTSGSAGTGELFF
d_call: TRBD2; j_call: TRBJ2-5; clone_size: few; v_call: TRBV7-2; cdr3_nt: TGTGCCAACCGACTAGCGGGGCAAGAGACCCAGTACTTC; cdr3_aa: CANRLAGQETQYF
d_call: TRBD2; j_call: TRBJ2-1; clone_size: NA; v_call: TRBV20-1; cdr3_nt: TGCAGCGCCGGGACTAGATCACGGGAGCAGTTCTTC; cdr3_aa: CSAGTRSREQFF
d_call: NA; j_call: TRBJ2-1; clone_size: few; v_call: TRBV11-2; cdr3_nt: TGTGCCAGCAGCTTAGTATTCTATGAGCAGTTCTTC; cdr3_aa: CASSLVFYEQFF
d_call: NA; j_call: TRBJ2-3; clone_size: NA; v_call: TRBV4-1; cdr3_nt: TGCGCCAGCAGCCAAATGACAGACAATACGCAGTATTTT; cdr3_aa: CASSQMTDNTQYF
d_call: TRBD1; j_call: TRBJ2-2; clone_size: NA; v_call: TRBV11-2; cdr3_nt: TGTGCCAGCAGGCGACCCGGGACAGGGAAGAACACCGGGGAGCTGTTTTTT; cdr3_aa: CASRRPGTGKNTGELFF
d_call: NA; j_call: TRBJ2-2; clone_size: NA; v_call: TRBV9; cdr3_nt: TGTGCCAGCAGCGTCCAGGGGTTATCGTCCGGGGAGCTGTTTTTT; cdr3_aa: CASSVQGLSSGELFF
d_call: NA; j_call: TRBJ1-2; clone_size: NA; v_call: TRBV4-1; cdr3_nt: TGCGCCAGCAACCAAGCGCTGGGCAGGGGCCCTTATGGCTACACCTTC; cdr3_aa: CASNQALGRGPYGYTF
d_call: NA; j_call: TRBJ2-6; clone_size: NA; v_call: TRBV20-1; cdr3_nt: TGCATCGCGGGCCAGGCTGCTGGGGCCAACGTCCTGACTTTC; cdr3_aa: CIAGQAAGANVLTF
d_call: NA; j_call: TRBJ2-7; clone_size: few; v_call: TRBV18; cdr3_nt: TGTGCCAGCTCACCTGGAACCTCAAACTCCTACGAGCAGTACTTC; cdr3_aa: CASSPGTSNSYEQYF
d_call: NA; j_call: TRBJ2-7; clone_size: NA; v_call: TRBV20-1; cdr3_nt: TGCAGTGCTAGAGATGGCAGGGGCGCCTCCTACGAGCAGTACTTC; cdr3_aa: CSARDGRGASYEQYF
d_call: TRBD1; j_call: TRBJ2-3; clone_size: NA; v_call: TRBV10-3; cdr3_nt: TGTGCCATCAGTGGACAGGGAGGCACAGATACGCAGTATTTT; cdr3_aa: CAISGQGGTDTQYF
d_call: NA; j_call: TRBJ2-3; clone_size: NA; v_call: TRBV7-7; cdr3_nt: TGTGCCAGCAGCTCAGATCTAACTAGCACAGATACGCAGTATTTT; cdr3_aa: CASSSDLTSTDTQYF